In its sample, the clone carrying this T cell receptor beta chain was seen once. These data come from a study of siplizumab effects on memory and regulatory T cells. The data were produced by immunoSEQ multiplex PCR, yet TCRdb's version contains in-frame clones alone and is incomplete. The sample lists some 88,000 clones; approximately 90% were seen once. This CDR3 is built from 15 residues. CDR1 is SGHTA, CDR2 FQGTGA, per germline. The V and J ends lost 4 bases and 3 bases respectively, with 14 bases between them. This receptor was identified in a human donor in good health. Sequenced input: CD4+ T cells sorted from blood. The J gene is TRBJ2-3, the V gene TRBV7-3; D ambiguous. The CDR3 nucleotides are TGTGCCAGCAGCTATAGTCGCTTTGGGACAGATACGCAGTATTTT. It yields the protein CASSYSRFGTDTQYF.